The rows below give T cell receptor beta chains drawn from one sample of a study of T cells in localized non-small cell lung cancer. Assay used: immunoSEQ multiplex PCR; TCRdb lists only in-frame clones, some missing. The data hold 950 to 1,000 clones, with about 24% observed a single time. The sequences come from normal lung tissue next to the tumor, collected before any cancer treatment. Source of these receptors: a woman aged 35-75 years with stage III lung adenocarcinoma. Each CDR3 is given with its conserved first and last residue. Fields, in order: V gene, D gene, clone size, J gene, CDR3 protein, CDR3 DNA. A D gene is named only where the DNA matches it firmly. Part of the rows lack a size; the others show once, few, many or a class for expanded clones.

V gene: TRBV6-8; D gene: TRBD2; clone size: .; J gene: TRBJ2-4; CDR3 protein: CAIGPGGSKNIQYF; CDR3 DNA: TGTGCCATCGGGCCGGGGGGTTCCAAAAACATTCAGTACTTC
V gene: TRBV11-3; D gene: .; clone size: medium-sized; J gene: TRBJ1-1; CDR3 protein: CASSLGFGFTEAFF; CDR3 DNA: TGTGCCAGCAGCTTGGGATTTGGGTTCACTGAAGCTTTCTTT
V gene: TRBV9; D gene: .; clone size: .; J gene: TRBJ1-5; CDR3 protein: CASSVAGTGNGPQHF; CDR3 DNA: TGTGCCAGCAGCGTAGCCGGGACCGGCAATGGGCCCCAGCATTTT
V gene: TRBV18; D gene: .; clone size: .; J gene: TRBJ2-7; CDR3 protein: CASSPLAEGQYF; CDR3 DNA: TGTGCCAGCTCACCCCTGGCGGAGGGGCAGTACTTC
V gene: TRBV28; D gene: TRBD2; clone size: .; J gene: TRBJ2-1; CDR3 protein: CASSPSGLAGNNEQFF; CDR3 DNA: TGTGCCAGCAGCCCGAGCGGACTAGCGGGAAACAATGAGCAGTTCTTC
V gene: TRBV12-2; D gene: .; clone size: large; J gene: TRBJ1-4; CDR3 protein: CATTQGGATNEKLFF; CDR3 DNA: TGTGCCACTACACAGGGGGGAGCGACTAATGAAAAACTGTTTTTT
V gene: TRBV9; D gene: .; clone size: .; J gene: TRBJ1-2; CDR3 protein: CASSGEGLVGYTF; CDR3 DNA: TGTGCCAGCAGCGGTGAAGGGCTCGTTGGCTACACCTTC
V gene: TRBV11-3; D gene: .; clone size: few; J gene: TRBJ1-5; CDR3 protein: CASSLVGAGQPQHF; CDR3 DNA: TGTGCCAGCAGCTTAGTCGGGGCAGGACAGCCCCAGCATTTT
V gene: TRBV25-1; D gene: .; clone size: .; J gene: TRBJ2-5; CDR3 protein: CASSERQKNQETQYF; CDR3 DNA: TGTGCCAGCAGTGAAAGACAGAAAAACCAAGAGACCCAGTACTTC
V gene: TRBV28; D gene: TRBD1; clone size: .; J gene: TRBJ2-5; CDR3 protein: CASSYSGTGRETQYF; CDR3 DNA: TGTGCCAGCAGCTACTCCGGGACAGGGAGAGAGACCCAGTACTTC
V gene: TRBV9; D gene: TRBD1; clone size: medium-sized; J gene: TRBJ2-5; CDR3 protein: CASSGTGAPQETQYF; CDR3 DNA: TGTGCCAGCAGCGGGACAGGGGCGCCCCAAGAGACCCAGTACTTC
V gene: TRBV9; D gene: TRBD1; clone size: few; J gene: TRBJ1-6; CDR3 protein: CASSGQGTSPLHF; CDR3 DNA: TGTGCCAGCAGTGGACAGGGAACTTCACCCCTCCACTTT
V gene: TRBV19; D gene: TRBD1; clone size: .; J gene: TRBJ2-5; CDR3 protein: CASRMTGGRETQYF; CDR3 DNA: TGTGCCAGTAGGATGACAGGGGGTCGGGAGACCCAGTACTTC
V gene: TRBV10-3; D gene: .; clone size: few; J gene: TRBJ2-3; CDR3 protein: CAISEWAVRMKRPYSDTQYF; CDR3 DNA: TGTGCCATCAGTGAGTGGGCGGTGAGGATGAAGCGGCCGTATTCCGATACGCAGTATTTT
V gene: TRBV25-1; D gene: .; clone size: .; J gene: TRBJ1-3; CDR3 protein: CASSEERSGNTIYF; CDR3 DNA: TGTGCCAGCAGTGAGGAAAGGTCTGGAAACACCATATATTTT
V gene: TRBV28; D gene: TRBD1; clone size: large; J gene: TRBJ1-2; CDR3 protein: CASSRDRVGYTF; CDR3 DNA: TGTGCCAGCAGCCGCGACAGGGTTGGCTACACCTTC
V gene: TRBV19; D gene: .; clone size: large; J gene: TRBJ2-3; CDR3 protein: CASTENWDTQYF; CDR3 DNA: TGTGCCAGTACCGAAAATTGGGATACGCAGTATTTT
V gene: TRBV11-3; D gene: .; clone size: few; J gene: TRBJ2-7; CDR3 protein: CASSFLDYSYEQYF; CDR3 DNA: TGTGCCAGCAGCTTCCTGGACTATTCCTACGAGCAGTACTTC
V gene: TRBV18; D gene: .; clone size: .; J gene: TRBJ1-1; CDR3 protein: CASSETRGAEAFF; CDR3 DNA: TGTGCCAGCTCGGAGACAAGGGGTGCTGAAGCTTTCTTT
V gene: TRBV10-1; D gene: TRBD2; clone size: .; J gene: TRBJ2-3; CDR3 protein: CASSEGTSGTDTQYF; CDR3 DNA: TGCGCCAGCAGTGAGGGAACTAGCGGCACAGATACGCAGTATTTT